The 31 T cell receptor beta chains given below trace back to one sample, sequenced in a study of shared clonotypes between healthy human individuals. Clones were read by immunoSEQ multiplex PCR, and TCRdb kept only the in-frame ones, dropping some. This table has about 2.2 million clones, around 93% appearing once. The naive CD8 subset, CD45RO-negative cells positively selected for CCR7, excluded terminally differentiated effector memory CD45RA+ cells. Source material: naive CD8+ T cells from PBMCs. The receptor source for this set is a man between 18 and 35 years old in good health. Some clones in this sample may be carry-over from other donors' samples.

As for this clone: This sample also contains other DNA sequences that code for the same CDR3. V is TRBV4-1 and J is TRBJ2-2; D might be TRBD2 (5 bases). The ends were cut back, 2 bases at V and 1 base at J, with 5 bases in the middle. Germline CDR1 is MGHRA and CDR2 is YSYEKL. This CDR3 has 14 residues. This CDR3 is CASSQRENTGELFF. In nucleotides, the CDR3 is TGCGCCAGCAGCCAACGGGAGAACACCGGGGAGCTGTTTTTT.

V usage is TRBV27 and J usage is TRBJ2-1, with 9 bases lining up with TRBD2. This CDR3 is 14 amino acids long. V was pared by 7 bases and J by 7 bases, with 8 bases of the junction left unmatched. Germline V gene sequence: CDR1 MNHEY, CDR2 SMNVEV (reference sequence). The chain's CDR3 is CASTSGRTLNEQFF. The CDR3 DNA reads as TGTGCCAGCACCAGCGGGAGGACCCTTAATGAGCAGTTCTTC.

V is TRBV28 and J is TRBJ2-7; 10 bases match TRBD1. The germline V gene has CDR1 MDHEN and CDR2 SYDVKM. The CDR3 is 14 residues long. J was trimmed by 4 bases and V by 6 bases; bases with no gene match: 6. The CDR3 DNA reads TGTGCCAGCAGATTGGGGACAGGGGCTTACGAGCAGTACTTC. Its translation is CASRLGTGAYEQYF.

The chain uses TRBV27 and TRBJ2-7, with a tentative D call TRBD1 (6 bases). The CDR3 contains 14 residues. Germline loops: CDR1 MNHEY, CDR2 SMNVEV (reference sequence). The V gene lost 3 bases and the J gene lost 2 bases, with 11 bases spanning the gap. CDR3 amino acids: CASSFWQGPYEQYF. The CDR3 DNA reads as TGTGCCAGCAGTTTCTGGCAGGGGCCCTACGAGCAGTACTTC.

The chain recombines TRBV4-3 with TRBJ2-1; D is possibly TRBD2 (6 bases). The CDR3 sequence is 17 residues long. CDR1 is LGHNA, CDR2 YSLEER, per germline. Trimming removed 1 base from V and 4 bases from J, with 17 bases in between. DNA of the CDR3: TGCGCCAGCAGCCAAGCTCAAGGCCTAGCGCAGTACAATGAGCAGTTCTTC. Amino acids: CASSQAQGLAQYNEQFF.

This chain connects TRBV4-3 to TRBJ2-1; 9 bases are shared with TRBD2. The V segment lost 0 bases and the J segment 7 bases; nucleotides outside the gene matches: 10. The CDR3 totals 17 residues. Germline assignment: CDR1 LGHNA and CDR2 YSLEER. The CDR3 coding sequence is TGCGCCAGCAGCCAAGACTTGGCCGGCGGGAGGGGGAATGAGCAGTTCTTC. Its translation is CASSQDLAGGRGNEQFF.

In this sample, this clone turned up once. CDR3 bases: TGTGCCAGCCGACTACAGCCCATGAACACTGAAGCTTTCTTT. Translation gives CASRLQPMNTEAFF. The chain is built from TRBV28 and TRBJ1-1, with D unresolved. The germline gives CDR1 MDHEN, CDR2 SYDVKM. The V gene lost 8 bases and the J gene lost 0 bases, with 13 bases spanning the gap. This CDR3 comprises 14 residues. The full variable domain, rest sourced from reference TRBV28 and TRBJ1-1, is DVKVTQSSRYLVKRTGEKVFLECVQDMDHENMFWYRQDPGLGLRLIYFSYDVKMKEKGDIPEGYSVSREKKERFSLILESASTNQTSMYLCASRLQPMNTEAFFGQGTRLTVV.

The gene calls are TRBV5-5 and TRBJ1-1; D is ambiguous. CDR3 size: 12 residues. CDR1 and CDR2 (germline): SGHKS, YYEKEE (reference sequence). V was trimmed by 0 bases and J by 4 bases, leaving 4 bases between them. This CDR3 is CASSLDVTEAFF. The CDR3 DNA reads TGTGCCAGCAGCTTGGACGTCACTGAAGCTTTCTTT.

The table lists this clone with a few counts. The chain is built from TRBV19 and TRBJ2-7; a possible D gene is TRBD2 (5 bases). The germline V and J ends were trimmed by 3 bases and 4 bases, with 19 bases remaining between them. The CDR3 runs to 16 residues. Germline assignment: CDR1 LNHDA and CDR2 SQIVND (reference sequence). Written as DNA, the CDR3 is TGTGCCAGTAGTATGGTCCGCGGTCTGGAGGAGTACGAGCAGTACTTC. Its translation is CASSMVRGLEEYEQYF.

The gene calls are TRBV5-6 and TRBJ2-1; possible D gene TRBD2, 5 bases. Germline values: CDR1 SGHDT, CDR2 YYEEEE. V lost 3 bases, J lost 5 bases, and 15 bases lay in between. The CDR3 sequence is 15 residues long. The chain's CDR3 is CASSSGRRVHNEQFF. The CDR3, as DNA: TGTGCCAGCAGCTCCGGTAGGCGGGTGCACAATGAGCAGTTCTTC.

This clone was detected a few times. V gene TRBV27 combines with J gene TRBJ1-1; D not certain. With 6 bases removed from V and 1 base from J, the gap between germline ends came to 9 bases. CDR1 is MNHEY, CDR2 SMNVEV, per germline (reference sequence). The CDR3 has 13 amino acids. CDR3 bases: TGTGCCAGCAGAATACATGAGAACACTGAAGCTTTCTTT. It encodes CASRIHENTEAFF.

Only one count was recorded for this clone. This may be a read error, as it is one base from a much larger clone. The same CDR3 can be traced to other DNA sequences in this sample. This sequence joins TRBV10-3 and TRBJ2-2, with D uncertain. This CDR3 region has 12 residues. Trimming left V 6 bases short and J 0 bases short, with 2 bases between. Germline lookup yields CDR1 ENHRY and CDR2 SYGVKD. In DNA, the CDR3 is TGTGCCATCAGCGCGAACACCGGGGAGCTGTTTTTT. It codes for CAISANTGELFF.

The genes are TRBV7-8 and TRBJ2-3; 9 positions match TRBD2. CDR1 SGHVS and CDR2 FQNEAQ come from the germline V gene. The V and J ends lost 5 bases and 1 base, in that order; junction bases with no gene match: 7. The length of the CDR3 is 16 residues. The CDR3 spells CASSEAWTSGTDTQYF. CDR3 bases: TGTGCCAGCAGCGAAGCATGGACTAGCGGCACAGATACGCAGTATTTT.

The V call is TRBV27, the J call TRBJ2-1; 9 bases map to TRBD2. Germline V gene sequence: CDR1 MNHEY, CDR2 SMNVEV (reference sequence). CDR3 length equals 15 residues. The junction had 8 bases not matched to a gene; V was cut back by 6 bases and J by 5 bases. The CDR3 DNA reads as TGTGCCAGCAGCATAGCTAGCGGGAACCACAATGAGCAGTTCTTC. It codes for CASSIASGNHNEQFF.

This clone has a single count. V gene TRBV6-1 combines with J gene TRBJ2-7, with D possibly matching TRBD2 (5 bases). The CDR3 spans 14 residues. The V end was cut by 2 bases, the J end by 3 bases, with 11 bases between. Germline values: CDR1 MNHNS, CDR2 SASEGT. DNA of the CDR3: TGTGCCAGCAGTGAAAGCGGAAGGGTCTACGAGCAGTACTTC. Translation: CASSESGRVYEQYF.

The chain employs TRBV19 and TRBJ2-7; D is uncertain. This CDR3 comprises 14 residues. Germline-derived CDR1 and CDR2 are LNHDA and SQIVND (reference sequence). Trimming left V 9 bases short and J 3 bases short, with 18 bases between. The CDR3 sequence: CASRRSAQSYEQYF. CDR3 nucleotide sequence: TGTGCCAGCAGAAGGTCGGCCCAAAGCTACGAGCAGTACTTC.

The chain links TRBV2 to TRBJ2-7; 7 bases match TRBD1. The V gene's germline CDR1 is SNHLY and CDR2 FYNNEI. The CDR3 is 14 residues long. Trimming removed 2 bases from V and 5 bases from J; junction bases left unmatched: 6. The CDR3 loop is CASSESLTGNEQYF. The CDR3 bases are TGTGCCAGCAGTGAATCGTTGACAGGGAACGAGCAGTACTTC. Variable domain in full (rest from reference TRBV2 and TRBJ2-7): EPEVTQTPSHQVTQMGQEVILRCVPISNHLYFYWYRQILGQKVEFLVSFYNNEISEKSEIFDDQFSVERPDGSNFTLKIRSTKLEDSAMYFCASSESLTGNEQYFGPGTRLTVT.

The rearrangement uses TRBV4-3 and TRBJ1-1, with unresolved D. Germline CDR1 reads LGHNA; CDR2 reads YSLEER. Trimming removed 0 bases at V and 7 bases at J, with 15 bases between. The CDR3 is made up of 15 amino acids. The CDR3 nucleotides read TGCGCCAGCAGCCAAGATTGGGCAGATTTCGGTGAAGCTTTCTTT. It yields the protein CASSQDWADFGEAFF.

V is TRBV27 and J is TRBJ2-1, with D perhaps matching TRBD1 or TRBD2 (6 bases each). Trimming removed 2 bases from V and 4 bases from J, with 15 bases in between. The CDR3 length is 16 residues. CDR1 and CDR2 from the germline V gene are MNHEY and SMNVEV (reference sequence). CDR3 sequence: CASSLRGKGVYNEQFF. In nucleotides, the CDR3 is TGTGCCAGCAGTTTACGGGGGAAGGGGGTTTACAATGAGCAGTTCTTC.

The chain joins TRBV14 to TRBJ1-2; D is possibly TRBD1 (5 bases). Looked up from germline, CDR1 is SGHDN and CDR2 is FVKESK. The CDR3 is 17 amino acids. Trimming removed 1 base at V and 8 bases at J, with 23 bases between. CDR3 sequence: CASSQVEVMRGDGGYTF. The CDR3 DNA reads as TGTGCCAGCAGCCAAGTTGAAGTCATGAGGGGTGACGGAGGCTACACCTTC. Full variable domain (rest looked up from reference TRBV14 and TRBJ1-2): EAGVTQFPSHSVIEKGQTVTLRCDPISGHDNLYWYRRVMGKEIKFLLHFVKESKQDESGMPNNRFLAERTGGTYSTLKVQPAELEDSGVYFCASSQVEVMRGDGGYTFGSGTRLTVV.

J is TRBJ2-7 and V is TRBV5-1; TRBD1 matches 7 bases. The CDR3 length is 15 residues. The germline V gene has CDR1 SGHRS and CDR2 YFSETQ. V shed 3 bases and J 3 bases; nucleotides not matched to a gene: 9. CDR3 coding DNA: TGCGCCAGCAGCTCCCTGACAGGGTTAGGCTACGAGCAGTACTTC. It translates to CASSSLTGLGYEQYF.

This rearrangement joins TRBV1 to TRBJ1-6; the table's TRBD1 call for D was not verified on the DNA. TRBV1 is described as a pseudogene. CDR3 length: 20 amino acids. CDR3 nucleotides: TGCACCAGCAGCCCGGGACATCGATGTTCACCGAGCTCCTATAATTCACCCCTCCACTTT. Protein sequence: CTSSPGHRCSPSSYNSPLHF.

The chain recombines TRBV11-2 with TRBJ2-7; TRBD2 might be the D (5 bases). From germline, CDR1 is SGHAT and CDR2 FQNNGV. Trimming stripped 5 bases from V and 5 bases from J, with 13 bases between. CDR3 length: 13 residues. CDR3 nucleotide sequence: TGTGCCAGCAGCCCCCGGAGGTCGGACGAGCAGTACTTC. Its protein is CASSPRRSDEQYF.

The CDR3 reads CASSSDRSYEQYF. Here the CDR3 DNA reads TGCGCCAGCAGCTCGGACAGGTCCTACGAGCAGTACTTC. V is TRBV5-1 and J is TRBJ2-7; 7 bases line up with TRBD1. Germline CDR1 SGHRS, CDR2 YFSETQ. Germline trimming cut 3 bases from V and 1 base from J; bases unmatched to any gene: 1. This CDR3 spans 13 amino acids.

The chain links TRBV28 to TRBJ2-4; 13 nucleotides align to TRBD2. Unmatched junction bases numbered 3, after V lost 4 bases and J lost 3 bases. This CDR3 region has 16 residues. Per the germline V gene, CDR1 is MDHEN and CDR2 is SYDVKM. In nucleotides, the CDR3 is TGTGCCAGCAGTTCCGGGACTAGCGGGATCAAAAACATTCAGTACTTC. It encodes CASSSGTSGIKNIQYF.

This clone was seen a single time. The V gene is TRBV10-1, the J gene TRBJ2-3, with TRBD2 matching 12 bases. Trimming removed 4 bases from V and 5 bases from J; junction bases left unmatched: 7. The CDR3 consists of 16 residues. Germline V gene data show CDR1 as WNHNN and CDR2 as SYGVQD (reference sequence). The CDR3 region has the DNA TGCGCCAGCAGTGGCCGACTAGCGGGAGCCCTAGATACGCAGTATTTT. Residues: CASSGRLAGALDTQYF.

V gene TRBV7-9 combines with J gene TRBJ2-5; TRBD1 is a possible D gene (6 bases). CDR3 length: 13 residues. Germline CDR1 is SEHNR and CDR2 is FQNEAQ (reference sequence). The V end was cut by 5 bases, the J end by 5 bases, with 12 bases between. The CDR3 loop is CASSNRVGETQYF. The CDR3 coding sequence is TGTGCCAGCAGCAACAGGGTCGGGGAGACCCAGTACTTC.

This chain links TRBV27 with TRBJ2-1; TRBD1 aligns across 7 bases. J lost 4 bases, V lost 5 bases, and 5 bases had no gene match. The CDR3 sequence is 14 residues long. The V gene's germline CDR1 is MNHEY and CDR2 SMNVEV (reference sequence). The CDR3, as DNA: TGTGCCAGCAGTCCCCCAGGGGGATACAATGAGCAGTTCTTC. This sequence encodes CASSPPGGYNEQFF.

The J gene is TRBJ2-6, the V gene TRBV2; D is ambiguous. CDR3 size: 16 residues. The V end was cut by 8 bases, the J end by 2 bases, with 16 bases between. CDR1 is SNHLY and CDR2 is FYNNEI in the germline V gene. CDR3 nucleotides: TGTGCCAGCGGTAGGAGCAGCCGCACTGGGGCCAACGTCCTGACTTTC. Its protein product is CASGRSSRTGANVLTF.

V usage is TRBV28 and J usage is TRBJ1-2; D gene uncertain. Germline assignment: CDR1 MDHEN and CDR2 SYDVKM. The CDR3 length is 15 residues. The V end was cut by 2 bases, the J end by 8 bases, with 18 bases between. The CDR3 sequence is CASSLSLLSINGYTF. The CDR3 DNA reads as TGTGCCAGCAGTTTAAGTCTCCTCTCGATTAACGGCTACACCTTC.

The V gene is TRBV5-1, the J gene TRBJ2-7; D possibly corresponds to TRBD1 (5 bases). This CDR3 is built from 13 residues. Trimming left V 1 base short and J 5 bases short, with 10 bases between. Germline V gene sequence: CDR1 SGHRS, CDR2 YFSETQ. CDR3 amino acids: CASSLLGRDEQYF. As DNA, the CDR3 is TGCGCCAGCAGCTTGTTGGGGCGCGACGAGCAGTACTTC.